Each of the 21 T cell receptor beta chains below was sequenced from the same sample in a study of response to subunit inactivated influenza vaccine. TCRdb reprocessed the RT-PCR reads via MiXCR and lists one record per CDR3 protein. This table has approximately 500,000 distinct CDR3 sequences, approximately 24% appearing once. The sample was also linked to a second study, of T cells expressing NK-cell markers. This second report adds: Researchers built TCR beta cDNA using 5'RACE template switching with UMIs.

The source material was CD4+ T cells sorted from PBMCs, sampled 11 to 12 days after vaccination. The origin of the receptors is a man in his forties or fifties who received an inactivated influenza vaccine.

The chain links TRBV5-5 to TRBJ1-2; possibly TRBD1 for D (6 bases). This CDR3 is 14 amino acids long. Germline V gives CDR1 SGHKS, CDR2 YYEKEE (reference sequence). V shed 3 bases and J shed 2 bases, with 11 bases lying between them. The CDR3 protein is CASSYGQQNYGYTF. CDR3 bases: TGTGCCAGCAGCTACGGACAGCAAAACTATGGCTACACCTTC.

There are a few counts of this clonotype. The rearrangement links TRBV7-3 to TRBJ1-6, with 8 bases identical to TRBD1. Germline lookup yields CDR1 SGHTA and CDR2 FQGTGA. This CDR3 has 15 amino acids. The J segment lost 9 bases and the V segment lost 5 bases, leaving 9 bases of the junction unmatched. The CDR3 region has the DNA TGTGCCAGCAGCGAACAGGGGGACTTTGGTTCACCCCTCCACTTT. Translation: CASSEQGDFGSPLHF.

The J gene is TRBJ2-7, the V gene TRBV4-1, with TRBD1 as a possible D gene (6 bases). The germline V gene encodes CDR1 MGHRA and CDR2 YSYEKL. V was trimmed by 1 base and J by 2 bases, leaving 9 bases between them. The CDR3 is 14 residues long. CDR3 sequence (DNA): TGCGCCAGCAGCCAAGTGAAGGGGGCCTACGAGCAGTACTTC. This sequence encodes CASSQVKGAYEQYF.

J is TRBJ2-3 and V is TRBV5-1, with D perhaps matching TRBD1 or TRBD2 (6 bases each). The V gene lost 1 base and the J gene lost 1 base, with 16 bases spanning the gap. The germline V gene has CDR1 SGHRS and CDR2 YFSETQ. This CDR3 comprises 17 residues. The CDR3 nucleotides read TGCGCCAGCAGCTTGTATTTACGGGGGCTAGGCACAGATACGCAGTATTTT. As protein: CASSLYLRGLGTDTQYF.

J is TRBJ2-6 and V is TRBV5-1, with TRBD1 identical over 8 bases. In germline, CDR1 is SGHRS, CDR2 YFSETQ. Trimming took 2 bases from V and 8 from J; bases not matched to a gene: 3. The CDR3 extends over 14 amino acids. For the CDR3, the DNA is TGCGCCAGCAGCTTCGGACAGGGTTCCAACGTCCTGACTTTC. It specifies CASSFGQGSNVLTF.

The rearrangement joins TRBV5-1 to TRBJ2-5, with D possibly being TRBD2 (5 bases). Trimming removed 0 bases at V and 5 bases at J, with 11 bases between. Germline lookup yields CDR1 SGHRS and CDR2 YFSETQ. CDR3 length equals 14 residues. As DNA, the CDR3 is TGCGCCAGCAGCTTGGCCACGGGGATGGAGACCCAGTACTTC. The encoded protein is CASSLATGMETQYF.

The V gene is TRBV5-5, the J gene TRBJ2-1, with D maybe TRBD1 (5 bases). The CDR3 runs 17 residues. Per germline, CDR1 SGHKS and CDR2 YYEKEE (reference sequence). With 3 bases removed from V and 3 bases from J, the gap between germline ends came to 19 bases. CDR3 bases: TGTGCCAGCAGCTACCAACGAGTGGGGCTCTACTACAATGAGCAGTTCTTC. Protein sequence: CASSYQRVGLYYNEQFF.

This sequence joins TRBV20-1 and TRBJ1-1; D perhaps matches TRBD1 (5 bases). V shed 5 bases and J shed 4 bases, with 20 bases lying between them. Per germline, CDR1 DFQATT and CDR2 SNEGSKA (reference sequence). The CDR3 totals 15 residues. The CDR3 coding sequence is TGCAGTGCTGGGACGCCCGACCGGATGGGCACTGAAGCTTTCTTT. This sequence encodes CSAGTPDRMGTEAFF.

Here the CDR3 DNA reads TGTGCCAGCAGCGGAAGATACAGGGCCACAGATACGCAGTATTTT. Its protein product is CASSGRYRATDTQYF. This rearrangement joins TRBV7-2 to TRBJ2-3; possibly TRBD1 for D (6 bases). Trimming cost V 5 bases and J 2 bases, with 14 bases left between them. Germline CDR1 is SGHTA and CDR2 is FQGNSA. The CDR3 spans 15 residues. The entire variable domain, with the rest obtained from reference TRBV7-2 and TRBJ2-3, is as follows: GAGVSQSPSNKVTEKGKDVELRCDPISGHTALYWYRQSLGQGLEFLIYFQGNSAPDKSGLPSDRFSAERTGGSVSTLTIQRTQQEDSAVYLCASSGRYRATDTQYFGPGTRLTVL.

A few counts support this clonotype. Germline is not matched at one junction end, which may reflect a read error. The CDR3: CASSRSGTLKWNF. The DNA of the CDR3 is TGTGCCAGCAGCAGAAGCGGGACCCTAAAATGGAACTTC. The genes are TRBV12-3 or TRBV12-4 and TRBJ2-7; 7 bases align to TRBD2. This CDR3 has 13 amino acids.

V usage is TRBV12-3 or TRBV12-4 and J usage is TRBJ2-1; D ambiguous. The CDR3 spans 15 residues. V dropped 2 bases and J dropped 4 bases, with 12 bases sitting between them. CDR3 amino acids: CASSLNSAIYNEQFF. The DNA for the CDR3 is TGTGCCAGCAGTTTAAATTCGGCAATTTACAATGAGCAGTTCTTC.

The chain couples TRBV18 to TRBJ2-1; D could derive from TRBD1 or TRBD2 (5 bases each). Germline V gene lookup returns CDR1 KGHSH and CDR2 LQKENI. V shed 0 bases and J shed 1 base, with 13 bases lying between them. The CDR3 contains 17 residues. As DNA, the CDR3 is TGTGCCAGCTCACCACCGCTAGGGACCCCTTCCTACAATGAGCAGTTCTTC. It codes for CASSPPLGTPSYNEQFF.

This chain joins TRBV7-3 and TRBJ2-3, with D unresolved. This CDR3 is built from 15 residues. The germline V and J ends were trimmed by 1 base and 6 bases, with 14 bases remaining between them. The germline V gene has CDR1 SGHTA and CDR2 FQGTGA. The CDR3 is CASSLNAFRRDTQYF. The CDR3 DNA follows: TGTGCCAGCAGCTTAAACGCGTTCAGAAGGGATACGCAGTATTTT.

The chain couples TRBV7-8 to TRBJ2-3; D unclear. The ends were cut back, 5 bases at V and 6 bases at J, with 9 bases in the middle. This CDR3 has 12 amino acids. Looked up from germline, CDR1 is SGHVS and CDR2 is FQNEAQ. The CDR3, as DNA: TGTGCCAGCAGCGCCCGGTTGGATACGCAGTATTTT. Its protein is CASSARLDTQYF.

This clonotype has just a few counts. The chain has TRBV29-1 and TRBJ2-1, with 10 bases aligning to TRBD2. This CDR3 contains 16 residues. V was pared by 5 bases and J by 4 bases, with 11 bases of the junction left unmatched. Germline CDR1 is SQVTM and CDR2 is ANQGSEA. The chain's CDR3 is CSVTGTSEIGYNEQFF. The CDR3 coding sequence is TGCAGCGTTACCGGGACTAGCGAGATCGGTTACAATGAGCAGTTCTTC.

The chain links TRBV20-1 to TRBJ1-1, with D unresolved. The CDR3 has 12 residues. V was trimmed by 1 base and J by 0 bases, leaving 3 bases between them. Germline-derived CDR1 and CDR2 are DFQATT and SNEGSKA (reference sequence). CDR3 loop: CSARGLNTEAFF. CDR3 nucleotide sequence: TGCAGTGCTAGAGGTCTGAACACTGAAGCTTTCTTT.

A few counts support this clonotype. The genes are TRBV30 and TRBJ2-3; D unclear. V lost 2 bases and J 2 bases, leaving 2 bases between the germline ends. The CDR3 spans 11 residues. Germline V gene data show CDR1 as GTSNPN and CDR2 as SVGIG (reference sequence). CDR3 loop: CAWSSTDTQYF. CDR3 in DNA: TGTGCCTGGAGTTCCACAGATACGCAGTATTTT.

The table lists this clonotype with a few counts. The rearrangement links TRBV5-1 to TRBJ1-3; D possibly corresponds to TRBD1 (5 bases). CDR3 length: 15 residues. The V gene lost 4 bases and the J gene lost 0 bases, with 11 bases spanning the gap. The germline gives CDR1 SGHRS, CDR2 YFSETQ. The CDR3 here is CASSADSSSGNTIYF. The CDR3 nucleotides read TGCGCCAGCAGCGCCGACAGCAGCTCTGGAAACACCATATATTTT. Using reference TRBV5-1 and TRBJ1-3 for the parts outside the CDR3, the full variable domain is KAGVTQTPRYLIKTRGQQVTLSCSPISGHRSVSWYQQTPGQGLQFLFEYFSETQRNKGNFPGRFSGRQFSNSRSEMNVSTLELGDSALYLCASSADSSSGNTIYFGEGSWLTVV.

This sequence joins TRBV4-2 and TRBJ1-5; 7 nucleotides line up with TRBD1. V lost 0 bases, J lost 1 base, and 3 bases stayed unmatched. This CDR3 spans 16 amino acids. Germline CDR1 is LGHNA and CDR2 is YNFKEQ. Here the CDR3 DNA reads TGTGCCAGCAGCCAAGAAGACAGGGTGAGCAATCAGCCCCAGCATTTT. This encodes CASSQEDRVSNQPQHF.

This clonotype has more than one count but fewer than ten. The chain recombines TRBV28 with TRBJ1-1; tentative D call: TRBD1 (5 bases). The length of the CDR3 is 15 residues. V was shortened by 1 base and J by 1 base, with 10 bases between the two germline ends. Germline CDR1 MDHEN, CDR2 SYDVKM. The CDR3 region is CASSLLGTENTEAFF. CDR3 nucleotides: TGTGCCAGCAGTTTATTAGGGACCGAGAACACTGAAGCTTTCTTT.

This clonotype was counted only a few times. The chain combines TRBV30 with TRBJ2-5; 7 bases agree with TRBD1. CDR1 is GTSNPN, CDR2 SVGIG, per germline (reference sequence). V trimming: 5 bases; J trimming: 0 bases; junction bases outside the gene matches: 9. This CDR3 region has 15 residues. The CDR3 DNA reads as TGTGCCTGGGATATTGGACAGGCCAACCAAGAGACCCAGTACTTC. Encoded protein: CAWDIGQANQETQYF.